This T cell receptor beta chain was found in a study of CD8+CD57+ T cells in acquired aplastic anemia. Study overall: The sorted CD4+ and CD8+ cells yielded an average around 3.4 ug of DNA.

This clonotype was observed a single time. Compared with germline, one end of the junction differs, possibly owing to a read error. CDR3 length equals 15 residues. Per the germline V gene, CDR1 is SNHLY and CDR2 is FYNNEI. Genomic DNA templated the TCR beta VDJ and CDR3 profiling. TCRdb passed the reads through MiXCR, listing each CDR3 protein once. The sample contains 150,000 to 200,000 distinct CDR3 sequences, roughly two thirds of which appear only once. For sequencing, patients were chosen who had shown expansion of CD8+CD57+ cells by flow cytometry. In all patients, the disease was severe acquired aplastic anemia.

The sample was sorted CD4+, CD8+, or CD8+CD57+ T cells (not recorded which) from PBMCs. The chain couples TRBV2 to TRBJ2-7, with D tentatively TRBD1 (6 bases). The receptor's source is a human donor with aplastic anemia. The CDR3 nucleotides read TGTGCCAGCAGTGGGGGACACCGTGTCTCCTACGAGCGGTACTTC. It specifies CASSGGHRVSYERYF.